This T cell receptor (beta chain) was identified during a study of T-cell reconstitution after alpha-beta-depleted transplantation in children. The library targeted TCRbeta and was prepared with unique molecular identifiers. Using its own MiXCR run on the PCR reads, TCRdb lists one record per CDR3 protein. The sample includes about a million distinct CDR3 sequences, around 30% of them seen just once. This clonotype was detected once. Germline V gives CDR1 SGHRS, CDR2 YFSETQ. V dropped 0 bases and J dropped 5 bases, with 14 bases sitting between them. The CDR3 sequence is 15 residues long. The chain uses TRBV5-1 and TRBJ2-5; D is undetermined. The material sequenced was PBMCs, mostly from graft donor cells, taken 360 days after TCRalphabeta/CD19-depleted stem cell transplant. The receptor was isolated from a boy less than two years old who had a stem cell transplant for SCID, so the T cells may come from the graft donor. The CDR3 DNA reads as TGCGCCAGCAGCTTGGACAATCCCCCTGGGGAGACCCAGTACTTC. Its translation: CASSLDNPPGETQYF.